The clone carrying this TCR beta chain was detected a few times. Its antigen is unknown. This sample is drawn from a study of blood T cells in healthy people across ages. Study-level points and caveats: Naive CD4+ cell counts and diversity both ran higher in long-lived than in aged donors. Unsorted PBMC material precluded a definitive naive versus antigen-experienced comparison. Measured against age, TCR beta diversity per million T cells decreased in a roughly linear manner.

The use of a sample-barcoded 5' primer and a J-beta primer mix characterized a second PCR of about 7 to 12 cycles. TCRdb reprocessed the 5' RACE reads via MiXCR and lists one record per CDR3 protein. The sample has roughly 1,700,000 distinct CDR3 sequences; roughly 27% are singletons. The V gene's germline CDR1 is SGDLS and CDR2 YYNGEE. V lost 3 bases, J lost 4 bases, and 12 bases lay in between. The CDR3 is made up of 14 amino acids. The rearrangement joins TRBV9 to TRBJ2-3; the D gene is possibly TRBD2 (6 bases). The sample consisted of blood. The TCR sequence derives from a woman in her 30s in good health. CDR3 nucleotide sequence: TGTGCCAGCAGCGGCGGAGGGAGGCCAGATACGCAGTATTTT. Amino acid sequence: CASSGGGRPDTQYF. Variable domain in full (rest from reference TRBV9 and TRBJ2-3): DSGVTQTPKHLITATGQRVTLRCSPRSGDLSVYWYQQSLDQGLQFLIQYYNGEERAKGNILERFSAQQFPDLHSELNLSSLELGDSALYFCASSGGGRPDTQYFGPGTRLTVL.